The 16 T cell receptor beta chains listed next were all sequenced from one sample in a study of T cells in Graves' hyperthyroidism and ophthalmopathy. TCR beta CDR3 regions were amplified from RNA. The HTBI primer set drove a first-round RT-PCR of the TCR CDR3. TCRdb independently ran MiXCR on the multiplex PCR reads; one entry per CDR3 protein. Here the sample spans more than 150,000 distinct CDR3 sequences, over 15% being singletons. The sample taken for sequencing was blood. These receptors came from a woman aged 45-65 years with Graves' hyperthyroidism.

This clonotype was counted ten times or more. The chain couples TRBV9 to TRBJ1-2; possibly TRBD1 for D (5 bases). V lost 0 bases and J lost 2, with 11 bases in between. The CDR3 contains 15 residues. CDR1 and CDR2 from the germline V gene are SGDLS and YYNGEE. CDR3 amino acids: CASSVGGGRNYGYTF. The CDR3 DNA follows: TGTGCCAGCAGCGTAGGCGGGGGAAGGAACTATGGCTACACCTTC.

The table lists this clonotype with a few counts. J is TRBJ2-1 and V is TRBV9, with D uncertain. There are 13 residues in the CDR3. The V end was cut by 0 bases, the J end by 8 bases, with 9 bases between. The germline gives CDR1 SGDLS, CDR2 YYNGEE. The chain's CDR3 is CASSVGLQDEQFF. As DNA, the CDR3 is TGTGCCAGCAGCGTAGGACTGCAGGATGAGCAGTTCTTC.

This clonotype was seen at least ten times. The chain is built from TRBV28 and TRBJ2-7; 9 bases map to TRBD1. Germline V gene lookup returns CDR1 MDHEN and CDR2 SYDVKM. The CDR3 consists of 14 residues. V lost 7 bases and J lost 4; bases outside the gene matches: 8. The CDR3 DNA sequence: TGTGCCAGCATCCCGGGACAGGGACAATACGAGCAGTACTTC. Protein sequence: CASIPGQGQYEQYF.

This clonotype was found many times. The rearrangement links TRBV27 to TRBJ1-5, with D hard to call. This CDR3 is 13 amino acids long. CDR1 MNHEY and CDR2 SMNVEV come from the germline V gene (reference sequence). Trimming took off 2 bases at V and 3 bases at J, with 5 bases between the two ends. As DNA, the CDR3 is TGTGCCAGCAGTTTAGCAGTCAATCAGCCCCAGCATTTT. This gives the protein CASSLAVNQPQHF.

This clonotype was counted at least ten times. The CDR3 DNA reads as TGTGCCAGCAGTTTGGGGACCGGGGAGCTGTTTTTT. Encoded protein: CASSLGTGELFF. The chain carries TRBV28 and TRBJ2-2, with D uncertain. Looked up from germline, CDR1 is MDHEN and CDR2 is SYDVKM. V lost 3 bases and J lost 5, with 4 bases in between. This CDR3 is built from 12 residues.

This clonotype was counted at least ten times. The chain couples TRBV6-5 to TRBJ2-3; the D gene could be TRBD1 or TRBD2 (5 bases each). The CDR3 runs 16 residues. Trimming removed 0 bases from V and 4 bases from J, with 14 bases in between. Germline V lookup: CDR1 MNHEY, CDR2 SVGAGI. Here the CDR3 reads CASSYSEGSVADTQYF. The DNA for the CDR3 is TGTGCCAGCAGTTACTCCGAGGGGTCGGTGGCAGATACGCAGTATTTT.

This clonotype showed up many times. The rearrangement uses TRBV12-3 or TRBV12-4 and TRBJ1-3; D gene unclear. The CDR3 contains 17 residues. The V end lost 7 bases, the J end lost 2 bases, and 21 bases lay between the germline ends. CDR3 DNA: TGTGCCAGCAACTCACCCCTTGGGGTTATGCCTGGAAACACCATATATTTT. Its protein product is CASNSPLGVMPGNTIYF.

In its sample, this clonotype was seen many times. This chain connects TRBV3-1 to TRBJ2-1; 8 bases fit TRBD2. The CDR3 is made up of 14 amino acids. Germline loops: CDR1 LGHDT, CDR2 YNNKEL (reference sequence). Trimming at V came to 4 bases and at J to 8 bases, leaving 7 bases not matched to a gene. The CDR3 spells CASSPGLVSHEQFF. The CDR3 DNA is TGTGCCAGCAGCCCGGGACTAGTCTCACATGAGCAGTTCTTC.

Turning to this clonotype: A read error may be the cause here, since a much bigger clone is one base away. The chain employs TRBV5-4 and TRBJ2-5, with 10 positions matching TRBD2. V shed 3 bases and J 3 bases; nucleotides not matched to a gene: 2. CDR3 length: 14 residues. The germline gives CDR1 SGHNT, CDR2 YYREEE (reference sequence). The CDR3 here is CASSSSGGEETQYF. CDR3 DNA: TGTGCCAGCAGCTCTAGCGGGGGAGAAGAGACCCAGTACTTC.

As to this clonotype: This could be a read error, since a much larger clone is one nucleotide away. This chain uses TRBV5-1 with TRBJ1-1; D call uncertain. The CDR3 sequence is 13 residues long. The V gene's germline CDR1 is SGHRS and CDR2 YFSETQ. CDR3 sequence (DNA): TGCGCCGGCAGCTTGGATTATAAGGGTGAAGCTTTCTTT. Its protein is CAGSLDYKGEAFF.

In this sample, this clonotype turned up many times. The chain has TRBV5-4 and TRBJ1-1; D uncertain. The CDR3 is 14 residues long. With 4 bases removed from V and 1 base from J, the gap between germline ends came to 11 bases. In germline, CDR1 is SGHNT, CDR2 YYREEE (reference sequence). The CDR3 DNA reads TGTGCCAGCAGCCTGCTCCTACCGAACACTGAAGCTTTCTTT. This sequence encodes CASSLLLPNTEAFF.

A word on this clonotype: One base away lies a much larger clone, so this may be a sequencing read error. This chain links TRBV5-1 with TRBJ2-2; TRBD2 might be the D (5 bases). CDR3 length: 16 residues. Germline values: CDR1 SGHRS, CDR2 YFSETQ. Trimming removed 1 base at V and 1 base at J, with 11 bases between. The CDR3 nucleotides are TGCGCCAGCAGCTTGCTAGTGGCGGGGAACACCGGGGAGCTGTTTTTT. Amino acid sequence: CASSLLVAGNTGELFF.

This clonotype was found many times. V is TRBV15 and J is TRBJ1-5; 11 bases fit TRBD1. The CDR3 covers 14 residues. Germline V CDR1 and CDR2: LNHNV, YYDKDF (reference sequence). J was trimmed by 6 bases and V by 4 bases; bases with no gene match: 2. The CDR3 loop reads CATSTDRGLQPQHF. DNA of the CDR3: TGTGCCACCAGCACGGACAGGGGGCTTCAGCCCCAGCATTTT.

The V gene is TRBV5-6, the J gene TRBJ1-2, with a tentative D call TRBD1 (6 bases). V was trimmed by 4 bases and J by 5 bases, leaving 15 bases between them. Germline values: CDR1 SGHDT, CDR2 YYEEEE. This CDR3 comprises 14 residues. The CDR3 DNA reads as TGTGCCAGCAGCCACCGGGGGGCCGGGTATGGCTACACCTTC. Translated, it gives CASSHRGAGYGYTF.

The chain joins TRBV6-2 or TRBV6-3 to TRBJ1-1, with 7 nucleotides matching TRBD1. Germline V gene data show CDR1 as MNHEY and CDR2 as SVGEGT. The CDR3 has 14 residues. With 4 bases clipped from V and 6 bases from J, the junction kept 8 bases outside the gene matches. CDR3 protein: CASSFGQAGPEAFF. The DNA for the CDR3 is TGTGCCAGCAGTTTTGGACAGGCCGGGCCTGAAGCTTTCTTT.

This clonotype appeared many times. J is TRBJ2-1 and V is TRBV6-1; D gene ambiguous. Looked up from germline, CDR1 is MNHNS and CDR2 is SASEGT. Trimming shortened V by 3 bases and J by 8 bases, and 20 bases separated the two germline ends. This CDR3 spans 16 amino acids. Here the CDR3 reads CASSDAVESVVDEQFF. As DNA, the CDR3 is TGTGCCAGCAGTGACGCGGTCGAGTCTGTCGTCGATGAGCAGTTCTTC.